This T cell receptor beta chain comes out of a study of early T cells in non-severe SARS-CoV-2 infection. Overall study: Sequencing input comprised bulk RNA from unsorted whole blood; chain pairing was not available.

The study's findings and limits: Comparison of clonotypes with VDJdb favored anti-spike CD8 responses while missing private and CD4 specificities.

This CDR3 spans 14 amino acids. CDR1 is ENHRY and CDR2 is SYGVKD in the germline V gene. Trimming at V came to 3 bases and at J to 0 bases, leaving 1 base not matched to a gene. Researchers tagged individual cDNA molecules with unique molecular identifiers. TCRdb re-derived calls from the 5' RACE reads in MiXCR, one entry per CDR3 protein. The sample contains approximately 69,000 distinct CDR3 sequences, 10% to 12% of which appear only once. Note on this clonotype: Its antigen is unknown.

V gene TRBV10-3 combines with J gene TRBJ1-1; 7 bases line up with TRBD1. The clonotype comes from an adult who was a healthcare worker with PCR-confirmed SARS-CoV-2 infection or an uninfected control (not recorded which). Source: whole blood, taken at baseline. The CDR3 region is CAISEQGMNTEAFF. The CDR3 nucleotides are TGTGCCATCAGTGAACAGGGGATGAACACTGAAGCTTTCTTT.